This T cell receptor beta chain came from a study of blood T cell repertoires in COVID-19 (dated by TCRdb to about 2020). About the full investigation: Samples from collaborators originated in the United States, Italy and Spain and spanned both the acute and convalescent phases of COVID-19. A de-identified subject ID, COVID-19 status, age in years and sex were almost always included in the sample metadata. The prospective study material was composed of cDNA or gDNA derived from T cells, B-cell-depleted T cells, or PBMCs. HLA class I and class II types, where available, came from metadata supplied by the sample provider rather than from assay-based typing. A freely available public database, intended as a resource for researchers studying the immune response to SARS-CoV-2, is where the repertoires were released. Subjects who had been exposed to COVID-19, were actively infected with it, or had recovered from it provided the deeply sampled blood TCRbeta repertoires that made up the dataset. Samples were obtained from the ongoing ImmuneRACE study (first 160 participants) and from about 1,300 subjects provided by 6 global collaborators. Summary of the overall study and its limitations: Clinical and demographic metadata were provided uncurated, with the amount varying by source and participant.

As for this clone: Its target antigen remains unknown. Base qualities were left out, and no much larger clone turns up one base away.

CDR1 and CDR2 (SGDLS, YYNGEE) derive from the germline V gene. From the cysteine through the phenylalanine, the CDR3 covers 15 amino acids. The CDR3 DNA has 45 bases and is translated from base 1. The V end loses 3 bases and the J end loses 0 bases, and a stretch of 10 bases separates them. TCRbeta CDR3 regions were amplified from genomic DNA using the immunoSEQ Assay, a bias-controlled multiplex PCR. The study's processing was this. The number of nucleated cells in each sample was estimated by amplification of reference gene primers within the assay. To quantify the absolute abundance of each unique TCRbeta CDR3 rearrangement, sequence reads were collapsed and filtered. For each sample, productive Simpson clonality was calculated as the square root of Simpson's diversity index across productive rearrangements. This is the immuneACCESS table as TCRdb keeps it, with only in-frame sequences that have V and J called. A part of the clones is gone; compared with another copy, unresolved V genes explain less than half, and the rest is unexplained. D and trimming were read from the DNA, whereas the V and J calls and clone size are those reported in that table. For this sample the table gives under 60,000 clones, of which 85% to 90% were detected only once. Together, the top ten hold roughly 10% of the sample.

The collaborating institutions used their own protocols to collect whole blood in K2EDTA tubes. For TCRbeta analysis, collaborators shipped samples as frozen whole blood, isolated PBMCs, or DNA extracted from either of those sample types. The V gene is TRBV9 and the J gene is TRBJ2-1; the D gene is perhaps TRBD1, on 5 matching bases. The sequence came from a human donor in a cohort sampled during active COVID-19. The sequenced sample was peripheral blood. The CDR3 sequence is CASSGDSSSYNEQFF. The nucleotide sequence is TGTGCCAGCAGCGGCGACAGTAGCTCCTACAATGAGCAGTTCTTC.